A selection of T cell receptor beta chains follows, all from one sample in a study of OX40 agonist ivuxolimab in advanced cancers. This table comes from immunoSEQ multiplex PCR, and its TCRdb copy is limited to in-frame clones, with some not included. The sample records approximately 15,000 clones, 92% being singletons. The starting material was CD4+ or CD8+ T cells sorted from blood, obtained in a trial of the OX40 agonist ivuxolimab. The origin of the receptors is an adult with an advanced solid tumor such as melanoma, head and neck, liver or kidney cancer. CDR3s include the opening cysteine and the closing phenylalanine or tryptophan. Clone size is not always given. Where it is, it says once, few, many or a class for expanded clones.

len	v_gene	abundance	j_gene	CDR3aa
15	TRBV6-1	once	TRBJ2-3	CASPRSGTPPDTQYF
15	TRBV7-8	-	TRBJ1-5	CASSPDGTGIQPQHF
17	TRBV9	-	TRBJ2-6	CASSVEPPGAGANVLTF
16	TRBV19	-	TRBJ2-3	CASSITTFDRVITQYF
15	TRBV11-2	-	TRBJ2-5	CASSNNAQGRETQYF
16	TRBV19	-	TRBJ1-2	CASSMAGAFFDYGYTF
13	TRBV4-3	-	TRBJ2-7	CASSQGLSYEQYF
14	TRBV7-2	-	TRBJ2-5	CASSLAGGLETQYF
16	TRBV9	-	-	CASSVAQTSALGEQYF
14	TRBV6-4	few	TRBJ1-1	CASSDTTVNTEAFF
15	TRBV4-1	-	TRBJ2-1	CASSQQWTGNNEQFF
16	TRBV28	once	TRBJ2-1	CASSLVGEGSYNEQFF
13	TRBV5-5	-	TRBJ1-2	CASSLDMLDGYTF
16	TRBV5-6	-	TRBJ1-1	CASSLGGTTQLTEAFF
14	TRBV7-9	-	TRBJ1-6	CASSLAGGNSPLHF
14	TRBV7-6	once	TRBJ2-5	CASSPRAAGETQYF
16	TRBV11-3	-	TRBJ2-1	CASSFGTSVQYNEQFF
15	TRBV11-3	once	TRBJ2-7	CASSLEREGPYEQYF
13	TRBV19	-	TRBJ2-2	CASISEITGELFF
15	TRBV2	-	TRBJ2-1	CASSGGGGTYNEQFF
15	TRBV6-5	-	TRBJ2-1	CASSPGSLAYNEQFF
15	TRBV14	-	TRBJ1-4	CASSQEMGINEKLFF
14	TRBV5-1	-	TRBJ2-5	CASSEDLGLETQYF
10	TRBV5-3	-	TRBJ2-5	CARSRETQYF
17	TRBV10-2	-	TRBJ1-2	CASREGQPYLFNYGYTF
16	TRBV15	once	TRBJ2-1	CATSRDSAPPHNEQFF
12	TRBV27	-	TRBJ2-7	CASRNRGSEQYF
13	TRBV19	-	TRBJ2-7	CASSNGYSGEQYF
16	TRBV27	-	TRBJ2-5	CASSLRQPPYQETQYF
15	TRBV5-6	-	TRBJ1-1	CASRHEGHLNTEAFF
19	TRBV7-6	-	TRBJ1-3	CASSLRPPRRDYSGNTIYF
13	TRBV30	-	TRBJ1-1	CAWTLYVNTEAFF
16	TRBV27	-	TRBJ2-3	CASQSGVVGATDTQYF
13	TRBV19	few	TRBJ2-7	CASSIGGVYEQYF
16	TRBV13	-	TRBJ2-3	CASSPGGSSPTDTQYF
11	TRBV29-1	-	TRBJ2-7	CSAGDRDEQYF
16	TRBV4-1	-	TRBJ1-2	CASEGQPGREPHGYTF
14	TRBV15	-	TRBJ2-7	CATKEPGDSYEQYF
14	TRBV2	-	TRBJ1-4	CASRGTASNEKLFF
14	TRBV28	-	TRBJ2-1	CASSFDRGDNEQFF
15	TRBV28	-	TRBJ1-1	CASSPWTGMNTEAFF
13	TRBV7-9	once	TRBJ1-5	CASNSGGNQPQHF
14	TRBV9	-	TRBJ2-1	CASSVGVSQDEQFF
16	TRBV11-2	-	TRBJ2-2	CASSRRDRGRVRELFF
16	TRBV6-6	-	TRBJ2-5	CASSLTGTGYGETQYF